The rows below give T cell receptor beta chains drawn from one sample of a study of T cell repertoires in cytomegalovirus infection. For these receptors, no antigen is known. A single record per CDR3 protein comes from TCRdb applying MiXCR to the reads. The sample contains approximately 220,000 distinct CDR3 sequences, approximately 38% of which appear only once. The sample consisted of CD8+ T cells from cultured PBMCs, taken from culture after CMV antigen stimulation. The receptors come from a human donor in good health (CMV status not recorded). Some clones in this sample may be carry-over from other donors' samples. Both conserved end residues are part of each CDR3.

v_gene	CDR3aa
TRBV7-8	CASSLLDTTGELFF
TRBV28	CASSLSTAWGLSGNTIYF
TRBV7-2	CASSTLTGAGYGYTF
TRBV12-3/TRBV12-4	CASSSPRQGAIEAFF
TRBV7-6	CASSTGYEQYF
TRBV7-4	CASSLGGQGYEQYF
TRBV2	CASLSGATGVYNEQFF
TRBV24-1	CATSDTSDRGLDTGELFF
TRBV6-4	CASSDQPYGTDTQYF
TRBV6-4	CASSAGLASYNEQFF
TRBV24-1	CATSDPTARGPRYNEQFF
TRBV24-1	CATRGGSENEQYF
TRBV11-2	CASSFGLGGGDTQYF
TRBV6-1	CASSEHRETQYF
TRBV7-3	CASSLMGTEGNEQFF
TRBV7-8	CASSFKGPMNTEAFF
TRBV29-1	CSVDPTSISDGYTF
TRBV27	CASSVRTGEYGYTF
TRBV28	CASSLLTSGSYGANVLTF
TRBV7-6	CASSLDRLTGATGEQYF
TRBV6-1	CASSDLGRFGSPLHF
TRBV19	CASIFGTEAFF
TRBV28	CASSPPRTSGSYEQYF
TRBV7-8	CASSLWSRQSDNSPLHF
TRBV7-9	CASSSLQGGATYNEQFF
TRBV27	CASSFRGNYEQYF
TRBV24-1	CATSVLKDGEYEQYF
TRBV27	CASSLLTGQETQYF
TRBV11-2	CASSLALQKDRALHF
TRBV7-9	CASSSPTGGTTYEQYF
TRBV20-1	CSARDEPGAYNEQFF
TRBV4-2	CASSQGGQYEQYF
TRBV12-3/TRBV12-4	CASSSLEAENQETQYF